Listed here are 14 T cell receptor delta chains from one sample, sequenced in a study of γδ T cells in repeated Plasmodium falciparum infection. Flow sorting of PBMC yielded separate Vgamma9/Vdelta2+ and Vdelta2-negative gammadelta T cell populations for bulk repertoire analysis. TCRdb called clones anew from the multiplex PCR reads with CATT. The sample contains around 82,000 delta-chain clones, more than 1.4% of which appear only once. Sequenced input: gamma-delta T cells from blood. The receptors originated from a pool of human donors (malaria-infected and uninfected, not separated).

This clone was counted many times. This likely stems from a read error, as it lies one base from a far larger clone. The same CDR3 is also encoded by other DNA sequences in this sample. V and J are TRDV1 and TRDJ1; possibly TRDD2 or TRDD3 for D (9 bases each). Germline CDR1 is TSWWSYY and CDR2 is QGS. The CDR3 has 24 amino acids. The V end lost 2 bases, the J end lost 0 bases, and 37 bases lay between the germline ends. The CDR3 spells CALGEFGRLPTPYTGGPDTDKLIF. CDR3 sequence (DNA): TGTGCTCTTGGGGAATTCGGTCGCCTTCCTACTCCCTATACTGGGGGACCTGACACCGATAAACTCATCTTT.

This clone has more than one count but fewer than ten. The TCRdb protein, from a much larger clone, departs from this DNA's translation at residue 9, likely by read error; the protein shown derives from the DNA. This sample includes further DNA sequences coding for the same CDR3. CDR3 loop: CSSTGGSSCTDKLIF. The CDR3, as DNA: TGTTCCTCAACTGGGGGATCATCGTGCACCGATAAACTCATCTTT. V gene TRAV14/DV4 combines with J gene TRDJ1; TRDD3 agrees at 10 bases. Looked up from germline, CDR1 is TSDPSYG and CDR2 is QGSYDQQN (reference sequence). CDR3 length: 15 amino acids.

Of note for this clone: The mismatch at residue 9 between this DNA's translation and the TCRdb protein of a much larger clone likely reflects a read error; the protein shown is translated from the DNA. This chain connects TRDV3 to TRDJ1, with TRDD3 matching 8 bases. In germline, CDR1 is TVYSNPD, CDR2 GDNSRS (reference sequence). The length of the CDR3 is 16 residues. V trimming: 2 bases; J trimming: 0 bases; junction bases outside the gene matches: 11. The DNA for the CDR3 is TGTGCCTTTTTCGGGATACGCACCACGTACACCGATAAACTCATCTTT. This translates into CAFFGIRTTYTDKLIF.

On this clone itself: A far larger clone is one base from this, pointing to a likely read error. Other DNA sequences in this sample translate to the same CDR3. The chain recombines TRDV1 with TRDJ3, with 9 positions matching TRDD2. The CDR3 extends over 24 amino acids. Germline V CDR1 and CDR2: TSWWSYY, QGS. The CDR3 is CALGDPVILPTVGRLTWDTRQMFF. The DNA for the CDR3 is TGTGCTCTTGGGGACCCTGTTATCCTTCCTACTGTGGGGCGCTTGACCTGGGACACCCGACAAATGTTTTTC.

About this clone itself: The protein given by TCRdb reflects a much larger clone and differs at residue 15 from this DNA's translation, likely from a read error; the protein shown is the DNA's translation. V is TRDV2 and J is TRDJ3; TRDD2 aligns across 8 bases. The J gene is not listed in TCRdb, so it was assigned here from a DNA match to germline. Germline CDR1 is GEAIGNYY and CDR2 is EKD. The CDR3 length is 23 residues. Trimming cost V 3 bases and J 2 bases; bases outside gene matches: 23. The CDR3 coding sequence is TGTGCCTGTGACGATGGGGGCCTTCCTAGCCGGGGGACGAGCCCCTGGGACACCCGACAGATGTTTTTC. This codes for CACDDGGLPSRGTSPWDTRQMFF.

Regarding this clone: A read error likely explains why the TCRdb protein, taken from a much larger clone, differs from this DNA's translation at residue 13; the protein shown is translated from the DNA. The chain joins TRDV1 to TRDJ1; 8 positions agree with TRDD3. TCRdb gives no J gene; it was assigned here by matching the DNA to germline. The CDR3 contains 19 residues. Germline values: CDR1 TSWWSYY, CDR2 QGS. V was pared by 1 base and J by 1 base, with 14 bases of the junction left unmatched. As DNA, the CDR3 is TGTGCTCTTGGGGAACGTGGCCGTCGGGGGATAGGCTGCACCGATAAACTCATCTTT. Encoded protein: CALGERGRRGIGCTDKLIF.

This clone was detected a few times. A far bigger clonotype differs at one base, so this is likely a read error. The limits of the CDR3 on the DNA are not certain, so only TCRdb's listed CDR3 is given. The J gene has no call, while the V gene is TRDV2; the table gives TRDD3 as D, unverified against the DNA. Counting both end residues, the CDR3 totals 24 amino acids. Germline CDR1 and CDR2: GEAIGNYY and EKD. The CDR3: CACDTVGSNRGQHWGIGSTDKLIF.

This clone has only a few counts. TCRdb shows a much larger clone's protein in place of this DNA's translation, and the two differ at residues 4 and 8, likely through a read error; the protein shown is translated from the DNA. This chain connects TRDV3 to TRDJ1, with TRDD3 matching over 7 bases. Germline CDR1 TVYSNPD, CDR2 GDNSRS (reference sequence). There are 19 residues in the CDR3. V was clipped by 3 bases and J by 0 bases; unmatched bases: 22. CDR3 sequence: CAFYKLYCGILRDTDKLIF. In DNA form, the CDR3 reads TGTGCCTTCTACAAGCTGTACTGTGGGATACTGAGGGACACCGATAAACTCATCTTT. The variable domain in full, with the rest retrieved from reference TRDV3 and TRDJ1, is CDKVTQSSPDQTVASGSEVVLLCTYDTVYSNPDLFWYRIRPDYSFQFVFYGDNSRSEGADFTQGRFSVKHILTQKAFHLVISPVRTEDSATYYCAFYKLYCGILRDTDKLIFGKGTRVTVEP.

In this sample, this clone is medium-sized. This same CDR3 is encoded by further DNA sequences in the sample. V usage is TRDV1 and J usage is TRDJ1; D gene uncertain. The CDR3 spans 14 residues. Germline assignment: CDR1 TSWWSYY and CDR2 QGS. V lost 9 bases and J 0 bases, leaving 14 bases between the germline ends. The CDR3 loop is CALQWIQYTDKLIF. CDR3 in DNA: TGTGCTCTCCAGTGGATTCAATACACCGATAAACTCATCTTT.

This clone was detected only a few times. TCRdb's protein, taken from a much larger clone, differs from this DNA's translation at residue 21, likely owing to a read error; the protein displayed comes from the DNA. The chain couples TRDV1 to TRDJ1; 8 bases map to TRDD2. Germline CDR1 reads TSWWSYY; CDR2 reads QGS. The length of the CDR3 is 22 residues. Written as DNA, the CDR3 is TGTGCTCTTGTAACCATCTCACTTCCTACTTACTGGATGGGCTTTTACACCGATAAACTCACCTTT. Translation gives CALVTISLPTYWMGFYTDKLTF.

Concerning this clone itself: For this DNA, TCRdb reports the protein of a much larger clone, which diverges at residue 9, most likely from a read error; the protein presented here is translated directly from the DNA. The CDR3 DNA follows: TGTGCTCTTGGGGAGGGGCCGTTCCGTCTTATTGATAAACTCATCTTT. Encoded protein: CALGEGPFRLIDKLIF. V gene TRDV1 combines with J gene TRDJ1; D is unresolved. The CDR3 sequence is 16 residues long. Germline values: CDR1 TSWWSYY, CDR2 QGS. V was clipped by 3 bases and J by 5 bases, with 19 bases between them.

Regarding this clone: Since a far larger clone is one base different, this is likely a read error. The gene calls are TRDV2 and TRDJ1; no definite D call. TCRdb records no J gene; here it was assigned by comparing the DNA to germline. The CDR3 has 18 residues. Germline CDR1 is GEAIGNYY and CDR2 is EKD. For the CDR3, the DNA is TGTGCCTGCGACACCTTAAACCCGACAGATCGGTACACCGATAAACTCATCTTT. Amino acid sequence: CACDTLNPTDRYTDKLIF.

This clone was counted a few times. This DNA translates differently at residue 13 from the TCRdb protein, which is that of a much larger clone; a read error is likely, and the protein shown is the DNA's own translation. The V call is TRDV1, the J call TRDJ2; 7 nucleotides agree with TRDD2. TCRdb gives no J gene; it was assigned here by matching the DNA to germline. The CDR3 sequence is 26 residues long. The junction had 31 bases not matched to a gene; V was cut back by 0 bases and J by 0 bases. Germline CDR1 and CDR2: TSWWSYY and QGS. In DNA, the CDR3 is TGTGCTCTTGGGGAACTAGCGCTTCCTATGAAGCTGGAGGATTCTCCTTCCTTAGCTTTGACAGCACAACTCTTCTTT. Its protein is CALGELALPMKLEDSPSLALTAQLFF.

As regards this clone: TCRdb lists the protein of a much larger clone for this DNA, which differs at residue 14, so this is likely a read error; the protein given here is translated from the DNA itself. The J gene has no call, while the V gene is TRDV2. The germline gives CDR1 GEAIGNYY, CDR2 EKD. The CDR3 consists of 15 residues. The CDR3: CACDPLSPYTDKLTF. CDR3 DNA: TGTGCCTGTGACCCCTTGTCCCCGTACACCGATAAACTCACCTTT.